This TCR delta chain was recovered during a study of gamma-delta chains in newborns, infants, children. Germline CDR1 is GEAIGNYY and CDR2 is EKD. The CDR3 spans 20 residues. V lost 0 bases and J lost 0; bases outside the gene matches: 7. On this clone: Since a much larger clone is just one base distant, this may be a read error.

TCRdb used CATT to re-call clones from the reads. The sample records about 4,100 delta-chain clones, more than 0.55% being singletons. The receptor was derived from a child who was a newborn, infant or young child, either healthy, febrile or measles-vaccinated (not recorded which). Sequencing was carried out using blood. This chain uses TRDV2 with TRDJ3, with 10 bases matching TRDD3. The CDR3 DNA reads TGTGCCTGTGACACCCCCAATGGGGGATACCTCTCCTGGGACACCCGACAGATGTTTTTC. Translating gives CACDTPNGGYLSWDTRQMFF.